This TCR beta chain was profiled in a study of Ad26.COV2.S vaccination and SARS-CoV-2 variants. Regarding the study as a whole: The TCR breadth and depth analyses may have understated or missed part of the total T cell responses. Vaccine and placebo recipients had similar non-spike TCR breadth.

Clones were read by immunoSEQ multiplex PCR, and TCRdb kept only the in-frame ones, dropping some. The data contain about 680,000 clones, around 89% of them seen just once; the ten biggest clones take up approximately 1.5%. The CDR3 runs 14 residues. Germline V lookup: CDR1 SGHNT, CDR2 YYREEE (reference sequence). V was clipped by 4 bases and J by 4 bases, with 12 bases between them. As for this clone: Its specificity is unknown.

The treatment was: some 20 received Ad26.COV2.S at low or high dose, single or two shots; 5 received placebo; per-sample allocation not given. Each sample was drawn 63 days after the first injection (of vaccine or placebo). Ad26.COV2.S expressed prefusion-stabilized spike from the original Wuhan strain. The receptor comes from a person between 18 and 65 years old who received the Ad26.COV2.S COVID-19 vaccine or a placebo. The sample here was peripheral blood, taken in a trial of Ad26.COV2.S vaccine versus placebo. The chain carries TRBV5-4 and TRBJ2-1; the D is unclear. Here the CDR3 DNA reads TGTGCCAGCAGCGCCGAGGTCACTTACAATGAGCAGTTCTTC. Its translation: CASSAEVTYNEQFF. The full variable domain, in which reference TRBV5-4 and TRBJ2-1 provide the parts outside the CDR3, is ETGVTQSPTHLIKTRGQQVTLRCSSQSGHNTVSWYQQALGQGPQFIFQYYREEENGRGNFPPRFSGLQFPNYSSELNVNALELDDSALYLCASSAEVTYNEQFFGPGTRLTVL.